The 18 T cell receptor beta chains presented below share a single source sample, sequenced in a study of glioma-infiltrating T cells after dendritic cell vaccination (TCRdb year 2016). Library preparation employed the immunoSEQ multiplex PCR assay. TCRdb re-hosts the immuneACCESS table, in-frame sequences only. Its copies lack some clones; in the studies checked, an unresolved V gene accounts for under half of them, and the cause for the rest is not known. This sample gives roughly 60,000 clones in total; about 89% of them show up just once. The top ten hold roughly 12% of the sample. The time point label, read with the paper, signifies: after dendritic cell vaccination, including at tumor progression/relapse. Material: blood, obtained after dendritic cell vaccination. All receptors derive from a human donor with glioblastoma.

V usage is TRBV19 and J usage is TRBJ2-5; TRBD2 agrees at 9 bases. Germline values: CDR1 LNHDA, CDR2 SQIVND (reference sequence). The CDR3 is made up of 12 amino acids. V trimming: 11 bases; J trimming: 4 bases; junction bases outside the gene matches: 5. CDR3 DNA sequence: TGTGCCCTACCAGCGGGGGGAGAGACCCAGTACTTC. This sequence encodes CALPAGGETQYF.

The chain has TRBV7-3 and TRBJ1-1, with TRBD1 matching 8 bases. Germline CDR1 and CDR2: SGHTA and FQGTGA. The V and J ends lost 5 bases and 10 bases, in that order; junction bases with no gene match: 9. This CDR3 spans 13 amino acids. The CDR3 loop is CASSPATGEGAFF. The CDR3 DNA reads as TGTGCCAGCAGCCCCGCGACAGGGGAGGGAGCTTTCTTT.

The chain uses TRBV15 and TRBJ2-5, with D unresolved. The V gene lost 0 bases and the J gene lost 11 bases, with 16 bases spanning the gap. The CDR3 has 14 amino acids. Germline CDR1 LNHNV, CDR2 YYDKDF (reference sequence). The CDR3 nucleotides are TGTGCCACCAGCAGAGAACGGTTCCCTACGGAGCAGTACTTC. It yields the protein CATSRERFPTEQYF.

The chain employs TRBV4-3 and TRBJ2-7; D perhaps matches TRBD2 (6 bases). Germline V gene lookup returns CDR1 LGHNA and CDR2 YSLEER. Trimming removed 3 bases from V and 6 bases from J, with 6 bases in between. The CDR3 sequence is 11 residues long. DNA for the CDR3: TGCGCCAGCAGCCACGGGGGCGAGCAGTACTTC. Residues: CASSHGGEQYF.

The J gene is TRBJ1-1, the V gene TRBV5-6; D ambiguous. The germline CDR1 and CDR2 sequences are SGHDT and YYEEEE. The ends were cut back, 0 bases at V and 1 base at J, with 10 bases in the middle. The CDR3 covers 15 residues. In DNA, the CDR3 is TGTGCCAGCAGCTTGGGGCCAGGTACGAACACTGAAGCTTTCTTT. Protein: CASSLGPGTNTEAFF.

The chain uses TRBV30 and TRBJ2-7; 8 positions agree with TRBD1. The V and J ends lost 3 bases and 4 bases, in that order; junction bases with no gene match: 11. Germline V gene lookup returns CDR1 GTSNPN and CDR2 SVGIG (reference sequence). This CDR3 region has 15 residues. CDR3 region: CAWSLSGTGVYEQYF. CDR3 in DNA: TGTGCCTGGAGCCTCTCCGGGACAGGAGTTTACGAGCAGTACTTC.

J is TRBJ1-2 and V is TRBV6-5; 11 bases fit TRBD1. Germline lookup yields CDR1 MNHEY and CDR2 SVGAGI. The J segment lost 4 bases and the V segment lost 6 bases, leaving 4 bases of the junction unmatched. This CDR3 has 14 residues. The CDR3 coding sequence is TGTGCCAGCAGCCCGGGACAGGGGGGCTATGGCTACACCTTC. Its protein is CASSPGQGGYGYTF.

This clone came up a few times. Relative to the germline gene, one junction end is altered; a read error may explain this. The chain joins TRBV7-9 to TRBJ1-2, with D uncertain. CDR1 and CDR2 from the germline V gene are SEHNR and FQNEAQ (reference sequence). CDR3 length equals 15 residues. The CDR3 DNA sequence: TGTGCCAGCGGCTTTGTCCTCGGGATTCAAGGGGGCTACACCTTC. Its protein is CASGFVLGIQGGYTF.

The J gene is TRBJ2-7, the V gene TRBV5-5; D possibly corresponds to TRBD1 (6 bases). CDR1 is SGHKS and CDR2 is YYEKEE in the germline V gene (reference sequence). The CDR3 is made up of 12 amino acids. V lost 7 bases to trimming and J lost 0 bases, with 8 bases between them. CDR3 in DNA: TGTGCCAGCGGGGACAACTCCTACGAGCAGTACTTC. Translation: CASGDNSYEQYF.

This clone occurred once. The J gene is TRBJ2-5, the V gene TRBV7-3, with 8 positions matching TRBD2. J gave up 4 bases and V 2 bases, and 3 bases lay outside the gene matches. This CDR3 comprises 14 residues. Germline assignment: CDR1 SGHTA and CDR2 FQGTGA. CDR3 sequence (DNA): TGTGCCAGCAGCTTATACGGGAGGGGAGAGACCCAGTACTTC. It encodes CASSLYGRGETQYF.

The chain uses TRBV10-2 and TRBJ1-4; 9 nucleotides agree with TRBD1. The CDR3 contains 14 residues. Germline CDR1 reads WSHSY; CDR2 reads SAAADI. V shed 6 bases, J shed 4 bases, and the junction held 3 bases outside the gene matches. The CDR3 region is CASRMDRGNEKLFF. The CDR3 DNA follows: TGCGCCAGCAGGATGGACAGGGGTAATGAAAAACTGTTTTTT.

This rearrangement joins TRBV7-2 to TRBJ2-3; TRBD2 aligns across 10 bases. Germline trimming cut 5 bases from V and 1 base from J; bases unmatched to any gene: 6. The CDR3 spans 16 residues. The germline V gene encodes CDR1 SGHTA and CDR2 FQGNSA. CDR3 sequence: CASSPERGGRTDTQYF. DNA for the CDR3: TGTGCCAGCAGCCCTGAGCGGGGGGGCCGCACAGATACGCAGTATTTT.

V is TRBV7-2 and J is TRBJ2-7, with 8 bases fitting TRBD1. Germline lookup yields CDR1 SGHTA and CDR2 FQGNSA. J gave up 5 bases and V 0 bases, and 6 bases lay outside the gene matches. The CDR3 runs to 15 residues. The CDR3 DNA reads TGTGCCAGCAGCTTAGCAGGACAGGGCTACCACGAGCAGTACTTC. Protein sequence: CASSLAGQGYHEQYF. The full variable domain, with the rest looked up from reference TRBV7-2 and TRBJ2-7, is GAGVSQSPSNKVTEKGKDVELRCDPISGHTALYWYRQSLGQGLEFLIYFQGNSAPDKSGLPSDRFSAERTGGSVSTLTIQRTQQEDSAVYLCASSLAGQGYHEQYFGPGTRLTVT.

CDR3 in amino acids: CASKPTGGTDTQYF. Here the CDR3 DNA reads TGTGCCAGCAAGCCGACAGGGGGCACAGATACGCAGTATTTT. V is TRBV7-3 and J is TRBJ2-3, with 8 positions matching TRBD1. The CDR3 spans 14 residues. Looked up from germline, CDR1 is SGHTA and CDR2 is FQGTGA. V gave up 7 bases and J gave up 1 base; unmatched junction bases: 4.

The chain combines TRBV5-4 with TRBJ2-1, with D possibly TRBD2 on 5 matching bases. The CDR3 covers 14 residues. Germline lookup yields CDR1 SGHNT and CDR2 YYREEE (reference sequence). Trimming took 4 bases from V and 5 from J, leaving 13 bases between them. CDR3 in DNA: TGTGCCAGCAGCCCCCACACTAGGGACAATGAGCAGTTCTTC. This codes for CASSPHTRDNEQFF.

The V call is TRBV7-9, the J call TRBJ2-4; 9 bases match TRBD1. The CDR3 has 17 amino acids. CDR1 is SEHNR and CDR2 is FQNEAQ in the germline V gene (reference sequence). V was clipped by 5 bases and J by 3 bases; unmatched bases: 11. This CDR3 is CASSQGNTGGGKNIQYF. CDR3 DNA sequence: TGTGCCAGCAGCCAAGGGAATACAGGGGGCGGCAAAAACATTCAGTACTTC.

This sequence joins TRBV4-3 and TRBJ2-7; 10 bases match TRBD2. Losses at the gene ends were 0 bases for V and 2 bases for J; bases not matched to a gene: 4. This CDR3 has 16 amino acids. The germline CDR1 and CDR2 sequences are LGHNA and YSLEER. Written as DNA, the CDR3 is TGCGCCAGCAGCCAAGAAGGGCTAGCGGGAGCCTACGAGCAGTACTTC. Its protein product is CASSQEGLAGAYEQYF.

With regard to this clone: A read error may produce the germline difference seen at one junction end. The chain links TRBV15 to TRBJ1-5, with D unresolved. The CDR3 has 15 amino acids. Germline V gives CDR1 LNHNV, CDR2 YYDKDF (reference sequence). This chain's CDR3 is CATSRDGGLNQPQHF. The CDR3 nucleotides are TGTGCCACCAGCCGAGATGGAGGACTCAATCAGCCCCAGCATTTT.